The 32 T cell receptor beta chains presented below share a single source sample, sequenced in a study of CD8 T cells in ankylosing spondylitis. TCRdb re-derived calls from the 5' RACE reads in MiXCR, one entry per CDR3 protein. Among approximately 200,000 distinct CDR3 sequences listed, about 13% were seen once. The sequenced material came from blood, either unsorted or a sorted T cell fraction (not recorded which). The receptors here all came from a male donor with ankylosing spondylitis or in good health (not recorded which).

The chain has TRBV10-3 and TRBJ2-7, with D possibly TRBD1 on 5 matching bases. The CDR3 totals 16 residues. With 6 bases removed from V and 2 bases from J, the gap between germline ends came to 20 bases. Germline CDR1 is ENHRY and CDR2 is SYGVKD. This CDR3 is CAISDRDSDRTYEQYF. The CDR3 nucleotides read TGTGCCATCAGCGACAGAGATTCTGACCGAACCTACGAGCAGTACTTC.

By share of the sample, this clonotype is large. V and J are TRBV19 and TRBJ1-1, with unresolved D. V shed 5 bases and J shed 5 bases, with 9 bases lying between them. Germline V gives CDR1 LNHDA, CDR2 SQIVND (reference sequence). CDR3 length: 12 residues. Here the CDR3 DNA reads TGTGCCAGTAGTCCCCTCGGGACTGAAGCTTTCTTT. Its protein product is CASSPLGTEAFF.

This clonotype was detected a few times. V gene TRBV11-2 combines with J gene TRBJ2-1, with D uncertain. Germline V gene lookup returns CDR1 SGHAT and CDR2 FQNNGV. The CDR3 extends over 12 amino acids. V was pared by 3 bases and J by 6 bases, with 6 bases between. The CDR3 DNA is TGTGCCAGCAGCTTCCAGCGCAATGAGCAGTTCTTC. It is translated as CASSFQRNEQFF.

DNA of the CDR3: TGTGCCAGCAGTTTCACTACAGGGTACACTGAAGCTTTCTTT. Its protein product is CASSFTTGYTEAFF. V gene TRBV6-5 combines with J gene TRBJ1-1, with TRBD1 as a possible D gene (6 bases). This CDR3 comprises 14 residues. Germline CDR1 and CDR2: MNHEY and SVGAGI. Trimming left V 4 bases short and J 3 bases short, with 12 bases between.

J is TRBJ2-2 and V is TRBV27; TRBD1 agrees at 10 bases. V dropped 6 bases and J dropped 7; count of bases not matched to a gene: 5. Germline V CDR1 and CDR2: MNHEY, SMNVEV (reference sequence). This CDR3 region has 14 residues. The CDR3 DNA sequence: TGTGCCAGCAGCTTTGGACAGGGGGTCGGGGAGCTGTTTTTT. This encodes CASSFGQGVGELFF.

This clonotype was detected a few times. V usage is TRBV5-6 and J usage is TRBJ2-7; D possibly matches TRBD1 or TRBD2 (5 bases each). The germline V gene has CDR1 SGHDT and CDR2 YYEEEE. This CDR3 has 12 amino acids. V shed 3 bases and J shed 6 bases, with 10 bases lying between them. In DNA, the CDR3 is TGTGCCAGCAGCTACCGGGACGGCGAGCAGTACTTC. As protein: CASSYRDGEQYF.

This clonotype was observed at least ten times. The chain recombines TRBV29-1 with TRBJ2-3; 10 bases agree with TRBD2. This CDR3 is built from 13 residues. V was clipped by 5 bases and J by 5 bases; unmatched bases: 4. Germline loops: CDR1 SQVTM, CDR2 ANQGSEA. CDR3 protein: CSVLAGVIDTQYF. As DNA, the CDR3 is TGCAGCGTTCTAGCGGGAGTGATAGATACGCAGTATTTT.

This clonotype was seen a handful of times. The V call is TRBV3-1, the J call TRBJ1-1, with D uncertain. Trimming shortened V by 0 bases and J by 5 bases, and 19 bases separated the two germline ends. The CDR3 is 17 amino acids. In germline, CDR1 is LGHDT, CDR2 YNNKEL (reference sequence). The CDR3 spells CASSQEPLGPGETEAFF. The DNA for the CDR3 is TGTGCCAGCAGCCAAGAACCCCTAGGTCCGGGAGAGACTGAAGCTTTCTTT.

This clonotype has only a few counts. The chain is built from TRBV5-1 and TRBJ2-1; 11 bases are shared with TRBD2. Trimming took 3 bases from V and 7 from J; bases not matched to a gene: 18. Germline CDR1 SGHRS, CDR2 YFSETQ. This CDR3 is built from 19 residues. Here the CDR3 DNA reads TGCGCCAGCAGCTCACCCCCCGGCCTTAGCGGGGGGGCCCTGAATGAGCAGTTCTTC. The encoded protein is CASSSPPGLSGGALNEQFF. The complete variable domain, with remaining parts taken from reference TRBV5-1 and TRBJ2-1, reads KAGVTQTPRYLIKTRGQQVTLSCSPISGHRSVSWYQQTPGQGLQFLFEYFSETQRNKGNFPGRFSGRQFSNSRSEMNVSTLELGDSALYLCASSSPPGLSGGALNEQFFGPGTRLTVL.

This chain joins TRBV4-1 and TRBJ2-1; D may match TRBD1 or TRBD2 (5 bases each). The CDR3 spans 13 residues. Between the trimmed V and J ends, which lost 7 bases and 5 bases, there was a span of 12 bases. CDR1 MGHRA and CDR2 YSYEKL come from the germline V gene. The CDR3 DNA sequence: TGCGCCAGCACGGGACGGTACGACAATGAGCAGTTCTTC. This gives the protein CASTGRYDNEQFF.

In this sample, this clonotype turned up many times. The chain joins TRBV6-2 or TRBV6-3 to TRBJ2-3, with 9 nucleotides matching TRBD1. The CDR3 totals 17 residues. Germline trimming cut 2 bases from V and 4 bases from J; bases unmatched to any gene: 10. The V gene's germline CDR1 is MNHEY and CDR2 SVGEGT. The DNA for the CDR3 is TGTGCCAGCAGTTACCCGGAAACAGGGGGCCCGGCAGATACGCAGTATTTT. Amino acid sequence: CASSYPETGGPADTQYF.

This clonotype was detected many times. The DNA of the CDR3 is TGTGCCAGCAGTTCCAATGAGCAGTTCTTC. Amino acids: CASSSNEQFF. V and J are TRBV12-3 or TRBV12-4 and TRBJ2-1; D not resolved. The CDR3 is 10 amino acids. V shed 4 bases and J shed 6 bases, with 1 base lying between them.

This clonotype was observed at least ten times. This sequence joins TRBV5-1 and TRBJ1-1, with 8 bases aligning to TRBD1. Trimming took 3 bases from V and 5 from J; bases not matched to a gene: 3. Germline V gives CDR1 SGHRS, CDR2 YFSETQ. The CDR3 has 13 amino acids. The CDR3 loop is CASSWTGRTEAFF. The DNA for the CDR3 is TGCGCCAGCAGCTGGACAGGGAGAACTGAAGCTTTCTTT.

V gene TRBV12-3 or TRBV12-4 combines with J gene TRBJ2-7; possibly TRBD2 for D (6 bases). V lost 10 bases, J lost 6 bases, and 19 bases lay in between. This CDR3 comprises 13 residues. This CDR3 is CATAGGYYGEQYF. The CDR3 DNA is TGTGCCACCGCTGGAGGGTACTACGGCGAGCAGTACTTC.

This chain links TRBV27 with TRBJ1-5; D is perhaps TRBD1 (6 bases). The CDR3 loop spans 13 amino acids. Looked up from germline, CDR1 is MNHEY and CDR2 is SMNVEV (reference sequence). V dropped 5 bases and J dropped 6 bases, with 11 bases sitting between them. CDR3 nucleotide sequence: TGTGCCAGCAGTCTCGGGACAACTCAGCCCCAGCATTTT. Protein sequence: CASSLGTTQPQHF.

V and J are TRBV7-9 and TRBJ1-1, with D perhaps matching TRBD1 (6 bases). Germline CDR1 SEHNR, CDR2 FQNEAQ (reference sequence). The CDR3 runs 13 residues. Trimming removed 5 bases at V and 6 bases at J, with 13 bases between. For the CDR3, the DNA is TGTGCCAGCAGCCTAGGGGGGGTCTCTGAAGCTTTCTTT. Its translation is CASSLGGVSEAFF.

The V call is TRBV20-1, the J call TRBJ2-7; D gene unclear. This CDR3 region has 11 residues. V was shortened by 6 bases and J by 9 bases, with 15 bases between the two germline ends. Germline V lookup: CDR1 DFQATT, CDR2 SNEGSKA (reference sequence). CDR3 loop: CSAKTPTWQYF. The CDR3, as DNA: TGCAGTGCCAAGACTCCAACGTGGCAGTACTTC.

This clonotype appeared many times. The J gene is TRBJ2-2, the V gene TRBV29-1, with 7 bases lining up with TRBD1. V gave up 7 bases and J gave up 8 bases; unmatched junction bases: 10. The CDR3 has 13 residues. Germline lookup yields CDR1 SQVTM and CDR2 ANQGSEA. The CDR3 here is CSASGTVMGELFF. CDR3 DNA sequence: TGCAGCGCCTCGGGGACAGTCATGGGGGAGCTGTTTTTT.

The V call is TRBV27, the J call TRBJ2-7, with no clear D. The CDR3 has 15 residues. Germline values: CDR1 MNHEY, CDR2 SMNVEV (reference sequence). The ends were cut back, 0 bases at V and 0 bases at J, with 9 bases in the middle. The chain's CDR3 is CASSLSGPSSYEQYF. For the CDR3, the DNA is TGTGCCAGCAGTTTATCAGGGCCCTCCTCCTACGAGCAGTACTTC.

The chain employs TRBV30 and TRBJ2-3; D is unresolved. The CDR3 is made up of 11 amino acids. The germline gives CDR1 GTSNPN, CDR2 SVGIG (reference sequence). Trimming took 1 base from V and 3 from J, leaving 2 bases between them. Here the CDR3 reads CAWSETDTQYF. The CDR3 nucleotides read TGTGCCTGGAGTGAGACAGATACGCAGTATTTT.

This clonotype was counted many times. V gene TRBV7-7 combines with J gene TRBJ2-3; D is tentatively TRBD1 or TRBD2 (5 bases each). V gave up 0 bases and J gave up 4 bases, with 8 bases separating them. The CDR3 is 14 amino acids. Germline V gene sequence: CDR1 SSHAT, CDR2 FNYEAQ (reference sequence). This chain's CDR3 is CASSLAGESDTQYF. The CDR3 DNA follows: TGTGCCAGCAGCTTAGCGGGGGAATCAGATACGCAGTATTTT.

The chain is built from TRBV12-3 or TRBV12-4 and TRBJ1-1; 7 bases agree with TRBD1. The junction had 5 bases not matched to a gene; V was cut back by 7 bases and J by 3 bases. This CDR3 has 13 residues. CDR3 DNA sequence: TGTGCCAGCACCCAACAGGGGTACACTGAAGCTTTCTTT. Its translation: CASTQQGYTEAFF.

A few counts support this clonotype. This chain links TRBV27 with TRBJ2-2; D unresolved. The germline V and J ends were trimmed by 0 bases and 0 bases, with 8 bases remaining between them. CDR1 and CDR2 (germline): MNHEY, SMNVEV (reference sequence). This CDR3 spans 16 amino acids. The CDR3 is CASSLSDTPNTGELFF. As DNA, the CDR3 is TGTGCCAGCAGTTTATCCGACACCCCGAACACCGGGGAGCTGTTTTTT.

This clonotype was detected only a few times. V gene TRBV4-1 combines with J gene TRBJ1-4; D possibly corresponds to TRBD1 (6 bases). CDR3 size: 16 residues. Per the germline V gene, CDR1 is MGHRA and CDR2 is YSYEKL. The V and J ends lost 2 bases and 7 bases respectively, with 17 bases between them. The DNA for the CDR3 is TGCGCCAGCAGCCAACAGGGCGGGGGCCTTTTTGAAAAACTGTTTTTT. It yields the protein CASSQQGGGLFEKLFF.

The chain uses TRBV5-1 and TRBJ2-1; 8 bases line up with TRBD1. V lost 5 bases and J lost 7; bases outside the gene matches: 11. Looked up from germline, CDR1 is SGHRS and CDR2 is YFSETQ. This CDR3 contains 15 residues. The chain's CDR3 is CASSWGQGARNEQFF. CDR3 in DNA: TGCGCCAGCAGTTGGGGGCAGGGGGCGCGAAATGAGCAGTTCTTC.

The chain carries TRBV6-5 and TRBJ2-2, with D perhaps matching TRBD2 (5 bases). Germline assignment: CDR1 MNHEY and CDR2 SVGAGI. The length of the CDR3 is 15 residues. Trimming stripped 3 bases from V and 3 bases from J, with 11 bases between. CDR3 amino acids: CASSYSGRDTGELFF. CDR3 nucleotide sequence: TGTGCCAGCAGTTATAGTGGGAGAGACACCGGGGAGCTGTTTTTT.

The CDR3, as DNA: TGTGCCAGCAGCCCCGGGGCACGCTATGAGCAGTTCTTC. As protein: CASSPGARYEQFF. This chain uses TRBV7-6 with TRBJ2-1; D may be TRBD1 or TRBD2 (5 bases each). CDR3 length: 13 residues. CDR1 and CDR2 from the germline V gene are SGHVS and FNYEAQ. Trimming removed 5 bases from V and 8 bases from J, with 13 bases in between.

This clonotype was detected a few times. The J gene is TRBJ1-1, the V gene TRBV9, with TRBD1 matching 10 bases. V shed 5 bases, J shed 3 bases, and the junction held 4 bases outside the gene matches. This CDR3 spans 14 amino acids. Germline loops: CDR1 SGDLS, CDR2 YYNGEE. CDR3 in DNA: TGTGCCAGCAGGCCTGACAGGGGGCACACTGAAGCTTTCTTT. Its protein is CASRPDRGHTEAFF.

V and J are TRBV27 and TRBJ1-4, with 9 bases identical to TRBD1. Germline V gives CDR1 MNHEY, CDR2 SMNVEV (reference sequence). V gave up 5 bases and J gave up 8 bases; unmatched junction bases: 6. CDR3 size: 14 residues. The CDR3 DNA reads as TGTGCCAGCAGTCCGGGACAGGGTTTCGAAAAACTGTTTTTT. Protein product: CASSPGQGFEKLFF.

In this sample, this clonotype turned up a few times. The chain is built from TRBV7-6 and TRBJ2-1; 8 nucleotides align to TRBD2. Trimming cost V 5 bases and J 0 bases; bases outside gene matches: 6. Germline CDR1 reads SGHVS; CDR2 reads FNYEAQ. The CDR3 covers 16 residues. The CDR3: CASSPREGLSYNEQFF. The CDR3 nucleotides are TGTGCCAGCAGCCCTCGGGAGGGCCTCTCCTACAATGAGCAGTTCTTC.

A single count supports this clonotype. V usage is TRBV30 and J usage is TRBJ2-7; 8 bases are shared with TRBD1. From germline, CDR1 is GTSNPN and CDR2 SVGIG (reference sequence). CDR3 size: 11 residues. The J segment lost 7 bases and the V segment lost 4 bases, leaving 3 bases of the junction unmatched. The CDR3 bases are TGTGCCTGGACAGGGGGCGGAGAGCAGTACTTC. Encoded protein: CAWTGGGEQYF.

This rearrangement joins TRBV6-1 to TRBJ2-3, with 12 nucleotides matching TRBD2. V lost 5 bases, J lost 0 bases, and 3 bases stayed unmatched. The CDR3 loop spans 16 amino acids. Germline assignment: CDR1 MNHNS and CDR2 SASEGT. DNA for the CDR3: TGTGCCAGCAGTCCCGGACTAGCGGGGAGCACAGATACGCAGTATTTT. Its protein is CASSPGLAGSTDTQYF.